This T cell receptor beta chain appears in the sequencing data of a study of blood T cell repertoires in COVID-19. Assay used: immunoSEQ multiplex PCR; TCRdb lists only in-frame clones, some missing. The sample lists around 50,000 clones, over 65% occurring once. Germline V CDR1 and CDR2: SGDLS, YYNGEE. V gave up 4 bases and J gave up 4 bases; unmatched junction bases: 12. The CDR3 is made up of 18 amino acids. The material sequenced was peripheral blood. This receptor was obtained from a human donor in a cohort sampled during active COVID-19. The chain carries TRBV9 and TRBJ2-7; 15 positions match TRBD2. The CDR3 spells CASSPPVGLAGGRYEQYF. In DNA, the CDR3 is TGTGCCAGCAGCCCCCCGGTCGGACTAGCGGGGGGGCGGTACGAGCAGTACTTC.